Described below is a single TCR beta chain sequence and its context. The sample comes from a study of blood T cell repertoires in COVID-19. Study-level information: T cells, B-cell-depleted T cells, or PBMCs provided the cDNA or gDNA that served as material.

In germline, CDR1 is LGHNA, CDR2 YSLEER. This CDR3 region has 15 residues. J gave up 2 bases and V 0 bases, and 3 bases lay outside the gene matches. Per the study methods: Reference gene primer amplification gave estimated nucleated cell counts. Libraries were prepared by immunoSEQ multiplex PCR; TCRdb keeps only in-frame clonotypes and omits some of them. V and J calls plus clone size are reproduced from that table; the DNA served to infer D and trimming. The data contain about 83,000 clones, approximately 86% of them singletons. This chain joins TRBV4-3 and TRBJ1-2, with 7 bases matching TRBD1. The origin of this receptor is a woman in her fifties or sixties with active or convalescent COVID-19. Material for sequencing was peripheral blood. CDR3 region: CASSQEGTANYGYTF. The CDR3 coding sequence is TGCGCCAGCAGCCAAGAAGGGACAGCGAACTATGGCTACACCTTC.